This entry describes one T cell receptor beta chain. Its antigen is unknown. CDR1 MNHEY and CDR2 SVGAGI come from the germline V gene. V lost 2 bases and J lost 8, with 12 bases in between. This CDR3 region has 13 residues. The sample is drawn from a study of cytomegalovirus exposure and HLA in healthy donors. Overall study findings and caveats: The study flagged about 150 TCR beta chains as cytomegalovirus-associated.

Here immunoSEQ multiplex PCR was the method, and the copy in TCRdb shows in-frame clones only, minus some. Counted here are tens of thousands of clones, 96% occurring once; the ten biggest clones make up less than 2%. The sample comprised PBMCs. The receptor was derived from a man aged 18 to 30 in good health and CMV-seropositive. V is TRBV6-5 and J is TRBJ1-1, with D possibly matching TRBD1 (5 bases). The CDR3 bases are TGTGCCAGCAGTTACGCCCCCGGGGGAGAAGCTTTCTTT. As protein: CASSYAPGGEAFF.